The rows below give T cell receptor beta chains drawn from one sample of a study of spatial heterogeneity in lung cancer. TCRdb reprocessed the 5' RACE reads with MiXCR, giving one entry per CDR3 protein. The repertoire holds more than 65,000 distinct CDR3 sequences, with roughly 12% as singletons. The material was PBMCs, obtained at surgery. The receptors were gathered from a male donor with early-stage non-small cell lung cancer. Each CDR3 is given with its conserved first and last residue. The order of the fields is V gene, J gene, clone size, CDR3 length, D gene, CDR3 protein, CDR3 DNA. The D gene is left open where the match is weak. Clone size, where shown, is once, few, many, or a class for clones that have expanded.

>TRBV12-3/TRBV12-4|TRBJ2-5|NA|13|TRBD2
CATQLAGWETQYF
TGTGCCACCCAGCTAGCGGGATGGGAGACCCAGTACTTC
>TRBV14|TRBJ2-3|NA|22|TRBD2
CASSSQLPPGLAGILHKDTQYF
TGTGCCAGCAGCTCCCAACTTCCTCCGGGACTAGCGGGGATCCTTCACAAAGATACGCAGTATTTT
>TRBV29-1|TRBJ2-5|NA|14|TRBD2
CSVEPRAGVETQYF
TGCAGCGTTGAACCTCGGGCGGGGGTAGAGACCCAGTACTTC
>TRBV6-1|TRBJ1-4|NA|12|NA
CASSEAGEKLFF
TGTGCCAGCAGTGAAGCCGGCGAAAAACTGTTTTTT
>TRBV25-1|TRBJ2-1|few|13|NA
CASSEAGHNEQFF
TGTGCCAGCAGTGAAGCAGGCCACAATGAGCAGTTCTTC
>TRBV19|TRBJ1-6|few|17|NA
CASSIESRSSYNSPLHF
TGTGCCAGTAGTATAGAGAGCAGGAGCTCCTATAATTCACCCCTCCACTTT
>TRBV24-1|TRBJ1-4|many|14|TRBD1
CATSGTGANEKLFF
TGTGCCACTTCGGGGACAGGGGCAAATGAAAAACTGTTTTTT
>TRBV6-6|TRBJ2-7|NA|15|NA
CASSSPPGGGSEQYF
TGTGCCAGCAGTTCCCCGCCCGGAGGTGGATCGGAGCAGTACTTC
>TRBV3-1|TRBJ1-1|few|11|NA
CASRSGAEAFF
TGTGCCAGCAGATCGGGGGCTGAAGCTTTCTTT
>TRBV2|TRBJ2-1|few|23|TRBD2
CASSEEAGNPYTGTSGGLNEQFF
TGTGCCAGCAGTGAAGAGGCAGGGAACCCCTATACCGGGACTAGCGGGGGGCTCAATGAGCAGTTCTTC